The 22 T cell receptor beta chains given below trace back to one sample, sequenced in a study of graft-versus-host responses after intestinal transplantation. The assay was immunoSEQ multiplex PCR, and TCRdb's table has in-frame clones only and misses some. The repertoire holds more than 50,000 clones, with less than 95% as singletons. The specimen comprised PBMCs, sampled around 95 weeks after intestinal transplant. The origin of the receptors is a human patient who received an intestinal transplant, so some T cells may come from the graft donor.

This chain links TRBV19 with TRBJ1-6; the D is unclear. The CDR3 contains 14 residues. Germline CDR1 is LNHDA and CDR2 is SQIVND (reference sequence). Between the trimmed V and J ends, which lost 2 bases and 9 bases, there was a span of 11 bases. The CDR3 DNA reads TGTGCCAGTAGTATATCTACAGTCCTTTCACCCCTCCACTTT. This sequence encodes CASSISTVLSPLHF. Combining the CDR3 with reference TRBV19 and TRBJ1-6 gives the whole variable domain DGGITQSPKYLFRKEGQNVTLSCEQNLNHDAMYWYRQDPGQGLRLIYYSQIVNDFQKGDIAEGYSVSREKKESFPLTVTSAQKNPTAFYLCASSISTVLSPLHFGNGTRLTVT.

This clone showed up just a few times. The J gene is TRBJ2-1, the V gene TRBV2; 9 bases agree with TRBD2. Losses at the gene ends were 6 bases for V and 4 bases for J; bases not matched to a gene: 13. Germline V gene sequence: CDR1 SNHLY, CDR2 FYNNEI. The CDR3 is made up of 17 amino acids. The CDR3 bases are TGTGCCAGCAGCTACTCCCCCGCTAGCGGGGTTTACAATGAGCAGTTCTTC. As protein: CASSYSPASGVYNEQFF.

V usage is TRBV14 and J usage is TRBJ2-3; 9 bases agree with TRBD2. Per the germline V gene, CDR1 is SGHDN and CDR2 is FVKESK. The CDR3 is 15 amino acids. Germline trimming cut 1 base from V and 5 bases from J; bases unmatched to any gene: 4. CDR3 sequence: CASSQGQRGVDTQYF. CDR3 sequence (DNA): TGTGCCAGCAGCCAAGGGCAGCGGGGGGTAGATACGCAGTATTTT.

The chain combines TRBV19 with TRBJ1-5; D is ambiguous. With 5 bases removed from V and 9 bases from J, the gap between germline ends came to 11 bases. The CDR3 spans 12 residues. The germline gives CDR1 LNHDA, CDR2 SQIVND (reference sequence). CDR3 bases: TGTGCCAGTAGTCCCGGATATGGGCCCCAGCATTTT. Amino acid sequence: CASSPGYGPQHF.

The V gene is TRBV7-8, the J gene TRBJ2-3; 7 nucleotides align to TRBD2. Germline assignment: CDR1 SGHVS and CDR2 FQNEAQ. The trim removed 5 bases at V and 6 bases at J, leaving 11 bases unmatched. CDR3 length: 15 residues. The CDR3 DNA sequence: TGTGCCAGCAGCCCTTTTGAGCGGGGTAGGGATACGCAGTATTTT. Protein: CASSPFERGRDTQYF.

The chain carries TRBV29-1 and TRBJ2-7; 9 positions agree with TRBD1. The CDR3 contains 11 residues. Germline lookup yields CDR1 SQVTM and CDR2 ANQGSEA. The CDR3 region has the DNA TGCAGTACCGGACAGGGGAACGAGCAGTACTTC. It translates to CSTGQGNEQYF.

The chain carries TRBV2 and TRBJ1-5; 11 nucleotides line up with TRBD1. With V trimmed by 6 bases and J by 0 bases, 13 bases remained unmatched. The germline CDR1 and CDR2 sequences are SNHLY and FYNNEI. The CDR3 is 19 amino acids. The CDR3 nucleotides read TGTGCCAGCAGGGGCCCCCGGGACAGGGGGTGGTATAGCAATCAGCCCCAGCATTTT. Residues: CASRGPRDRGWYSNQPQHF. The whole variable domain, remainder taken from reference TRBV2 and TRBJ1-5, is EPEVTQTPSHQVTQMGQEVILRCVPISNHLYFYWYRQILGQKVEFLVSFYNNEISEKSEIFDDQFSVERPDGSNFTLKIRSTKLEDSAMYFCASRGPRDRGWYSNQPQHFGDGTRLSIL.

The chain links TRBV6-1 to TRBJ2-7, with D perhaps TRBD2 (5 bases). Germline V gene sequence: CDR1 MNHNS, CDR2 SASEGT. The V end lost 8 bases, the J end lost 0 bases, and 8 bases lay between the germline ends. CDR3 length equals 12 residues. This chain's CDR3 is CASDGGSYEQYF. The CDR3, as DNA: TGTGCCAGCGACGGAGGCTCCTACGAGCAGTACTTC.

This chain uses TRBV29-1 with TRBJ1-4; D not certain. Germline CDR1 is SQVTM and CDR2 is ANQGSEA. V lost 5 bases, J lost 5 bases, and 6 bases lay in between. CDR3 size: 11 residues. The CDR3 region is CSVRVNEKLFF. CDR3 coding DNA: TGCAGCGTTAGGGTCAATGAAAAACTGTTTTTT.

CDR3 in amino acids: CASSLQGAEAFF. The DNA for the CDR3 is TGTGCCAGCAGCTTACAGGGGGCTGAAGCTTTCTTT. The chain has TRBV7-9 and TRBJ1-1, with 7 bases fitting TRBD1. V lost 2 bases and J lost 6; bases outside the gene matches: 0. There are 12 residues in the CDR3. CDR1 and CDR2 from the germline V gene are SEHNR and FQNEAQ (reference sequence).

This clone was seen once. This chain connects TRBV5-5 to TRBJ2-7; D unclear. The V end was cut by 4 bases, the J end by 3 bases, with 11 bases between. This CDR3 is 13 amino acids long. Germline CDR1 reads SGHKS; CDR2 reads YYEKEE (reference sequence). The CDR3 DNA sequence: TGTGCCAGCAGCGGCCCGAAGATCTACGAGCAGTACTTC. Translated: CASSGPKIYEQYF.

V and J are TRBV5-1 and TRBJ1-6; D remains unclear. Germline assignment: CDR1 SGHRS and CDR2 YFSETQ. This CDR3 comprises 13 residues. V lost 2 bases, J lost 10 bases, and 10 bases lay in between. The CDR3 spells CASSFEGNSPLHF. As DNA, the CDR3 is TGCGCCAGCAGCTTCGAAGGGAACTCACCCCTCCACTTT.

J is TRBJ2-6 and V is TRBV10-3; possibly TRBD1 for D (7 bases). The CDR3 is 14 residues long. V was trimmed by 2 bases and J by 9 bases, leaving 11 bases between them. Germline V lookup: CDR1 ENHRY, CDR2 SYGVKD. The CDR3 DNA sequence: TGTGCCATCAGTGAGCCGGGGGACAGCAACGTCCTGACTTTC. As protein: CAISEPGDSNVLTF.

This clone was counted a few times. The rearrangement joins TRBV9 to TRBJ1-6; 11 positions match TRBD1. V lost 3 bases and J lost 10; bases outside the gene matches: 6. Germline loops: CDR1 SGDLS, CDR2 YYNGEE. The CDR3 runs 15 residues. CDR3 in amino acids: CASSGTGGRGSPLHF. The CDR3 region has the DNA TGTGCCAGCAGCGGGACAGGGGGCCGGGGCTCACCCCTCCACTTT.

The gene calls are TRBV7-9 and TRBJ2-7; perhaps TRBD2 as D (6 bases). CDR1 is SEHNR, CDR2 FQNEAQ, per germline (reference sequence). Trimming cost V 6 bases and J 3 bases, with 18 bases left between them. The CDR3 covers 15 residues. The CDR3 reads CASRDEAGSYYEQYF. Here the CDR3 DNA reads TGTGCCAGCAGGGACGAGGCCGGGAGCTACTACGAGCAGTACTTC.

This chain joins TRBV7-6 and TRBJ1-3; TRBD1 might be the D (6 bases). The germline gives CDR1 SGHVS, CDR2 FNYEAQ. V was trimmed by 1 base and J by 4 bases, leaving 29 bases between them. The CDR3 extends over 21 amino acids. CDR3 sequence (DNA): TGTGCCAGCAGCTTAGTGGCCCCCTGGGACATGGAAGGCCTGGGCGGAAACACCATATATTTT. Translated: CASSLVAPWDMEGLGGNTIYF.

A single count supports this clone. The CDR3 DNA sequence: TGTGCCAGTAGTATACTCGGACAGACCCTTAACTATGGCTACACCTTC. Protein sequence: CASSILGQTLNYGYTF. This chain connects TRBV19 to TRBJ1-2; possibly TRBD1 for D (6 bases). Deletions cut 2 bases from V and 1 base from J, with 14 bases between. The length of the CDR3 is 16 residues. Germline V gives CDR1 LNHDA, CDR2 SQIVND (reference sequence).

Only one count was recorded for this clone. CDR3 sequence reads: CASSERGQGVANYGYTF. The DNA for the CDR3 is TGTGCCAGCAGTGAAAGGGGACAGGGGGTAGCTAACTATGGCTACACCTTC. V is TRBV2 and J is TRBJ1-2; 11 nucleotides line up with TRBD1. J gave up 0 bases and V 2 bases, and 5 bases lay outside the gene matches. The CDR3 totals 17 residues. Germline V gives CDR1 SNHLY, CDR2 FYNNEI.

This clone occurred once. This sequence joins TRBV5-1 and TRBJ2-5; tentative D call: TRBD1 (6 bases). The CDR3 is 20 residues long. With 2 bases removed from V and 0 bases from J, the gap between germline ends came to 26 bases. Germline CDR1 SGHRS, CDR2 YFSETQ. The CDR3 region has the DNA TGCGCCAGCAGCTTTCCGCCCCCTCTCCCAAGGACAGCTCACCAAGAGACCCAGTACTTC. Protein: CASSFPPPLPRTAHQETQYF.

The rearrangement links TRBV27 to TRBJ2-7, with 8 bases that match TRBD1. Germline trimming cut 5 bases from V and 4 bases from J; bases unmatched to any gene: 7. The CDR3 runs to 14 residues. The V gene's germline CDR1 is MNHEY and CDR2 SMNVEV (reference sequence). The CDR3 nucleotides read TGTGCCAGCAGTCAAGGACAGGGCCGATACGAGCAGTACTTC. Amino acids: CASSQGQGRYEQYF.

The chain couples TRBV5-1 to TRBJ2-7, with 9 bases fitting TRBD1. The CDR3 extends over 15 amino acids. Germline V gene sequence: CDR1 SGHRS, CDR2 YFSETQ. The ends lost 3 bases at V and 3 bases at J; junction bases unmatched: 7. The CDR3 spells CASSYLSDRGYEQYF. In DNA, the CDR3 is TGCGCCAGCAGCTACCTTTCGGACAGGGGCTACGAGCAGTACTTC.

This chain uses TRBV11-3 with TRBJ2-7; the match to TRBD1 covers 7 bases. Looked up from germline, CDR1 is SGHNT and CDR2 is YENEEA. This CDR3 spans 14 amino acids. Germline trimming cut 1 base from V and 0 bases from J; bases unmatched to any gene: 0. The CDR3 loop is CASSLGDSSYEQYF. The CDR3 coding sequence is TGTGCCAGCAGCTTAGGGGACAGCTCCTACGAGCAGTACTTC.